The rows below give T cell receptor beta chains drawn from one sample of a study of blood T cells in healthy people across ages. MiXCR, applied by TCRdb to the 5' RACE reads, yields one record per CDR3 protein. This table holds around 2 million distinct CDR3 sequences, about 39% found once. The sequencing sample was made of blood. Receptors were obtained from a human donor in good health. Each CDR3 is given with its conserved first and last residue. Each record gives: V gene, D gene, J gene, clone size, CDR3 DNA, CDR3 protein. A D gene is named only where the DNA matches it firmly. Clone size is not always given. Where it is, it says once, few, many or a class for expanded clones.

TRBV12-3/TRBV12-4	TRBD2	TRBJ2-1	few	TGTGCCAGCAGTTTAGGACTAGCGGGGCCCCCCTTAAGGGAGCAGTTCTTC	CASSLGLAGPPLREQFF
TRBV15	TRBD1	TRBJ1-3	.	TGTGCCACCAGCAGAGGACAGGGGTGGAACACCATATATTTT	CATSRGQGWNTIYF
TRBV18	.	TRBJ1-1	few	TGTGCCAGCTCATACCAGGGATCGGGGAACACTGAAGCTTTCTTT	CASSYQGSGNTEAFF
TRBV25-1	.	TRBJ2-3	few	TGTGCCAGCAGTGCCGAACCGGACATTTTCTTCACAGATACGCAGTATTTT	CASSAEPDIFFTDTQYF
TRBV6-2/TRBV6-3	.	TRBJ2-5	.	TGTGCCAGCAGTTACGAGGGTGTCGCTAGAGAGCAGTACTTC	CASSYEGVAREQYF
TRBV20-1	TRBD1	TRBJ1-1	few	TGCAGTGCCGAACGGGACAGGGAAAACACTGAAGCTTTCTTT	CSAERDRENTEAFF
TRBV7-2	.	TRBJ2-3	few	TGTGCCAGCAGCCCCATCGACAGTCCTAGCACAGATACGCAGTATTTT	CASSPIDSPSTDTQYF
TRBV12-3/TRBV12-4	.	TRBJ1-4	.	TGTGCCGGCAGTTTAGACGAACAACTGTTTTTT	CAGSLDEQLFF
TRBV5-1	.	TRBJ2-7	.	TGCGCCAGCAGCTTGACCGGGGTGGGAGGATCCTACGAGCAGTACTTC	CASSLTGVGGSYEQYF
TRBV7-9	TRBD1	TRBJ1-1	.	TGTGCCAGCAGGACACAGGGGGCTGGCAACACTGAAGCTTTCTTT	CASRTQGAGNTEAFF
TRBV5-4	.	TRBJ2-3	.	TGTGCCAGCAGCTTGAGTGGTGATGTGGCAGATACGCAGTATTTT	CASSLSGDVADTQYF
TRBV29-1	TRBD1	TRBJ2-7	few	TGCAGCGTTGTGGACAGGCCCTACGAGCAGTACTTC	CSVVDRPYEQYF
TRBV11-1	.	TRBJ2-1	.	TGTGCCAGCAGCCCCGGAGGGGGTGGGAGCTACAATGAGCAGTTCTTC	CASSPGGGGSYNEQFF
TRBV4-2	TRBD2	TRBJ2-1	.	TGTGCCAGCAGCCCCGGACCGGGGGGAAGGGATGAGCAGTTCTTC	CASSPGPGGRDEQFF
TRBV14	.	TRBJ2-7	.	TGTGCCAGCAGCCAAGGACAGGCGTACTCCTACGAGCAGTACTTC	CASSQGQAYSYEQYF
TRBV12-3/TRBV12-4	.	TRBJ2-1	.	TGTGCCAGCAGCCGGACAGTTAACAATGAGCAGTTCTTC	CASSRTVNNEQFF
TRBV15	.	TRBJ2-7	.	TGTGCCACCGAGTCGGCGCGCTCCTACGAGCTGTACTTC	CATESARSYELYF
TRBV4-3	.	TRBJ2-1	.	TGCGCCAGCAGCCAAGCGATTGGAAACAATGAGCAGTTCTTC	CASSQAIGNNEQFF
TRBV28	TRBD1	TRBJ2-5	few	TGTGCCAGCAGTTCCGCCCCCGGGACAGGGGCAGAGACCCAGTACTTC	CASSSAPGTGAETQYF
TRBV6-2/TRBV6-3	.	TRBJ2-7	few	TGTGCCAGCAGTTCTCACTACGGGCAGTACTTC	CASSSHYGQYF
TRBV7-3	.	TRBJ2-1	.	TGTGCCAGCAGCTTAACCGGGGGAGCAGGCAATGAGCAGTTCTTC	CASSLTGGAGNEQFF
TRBV12-3/TRBV12-4	TRBD2	TRBJ2-1	many	TGTGCCAGCAGCTCGGGGGGAAATGAGCAGTTCTTC	CASSSGGNEQFF
TRBV7-8	.	TRBJ1-1	few	TGTGCCAGCAGCCACGGGAGACAGTCGACTTTCATAAACACTGAAGCTTTCTTT	CASSHGRQSTFINTEAFF
TRBV6-6	TRBD1	TRBJ2-2	.	TGTGCCAGCAGTTATCCACAGGGGGTCGACACCGGGGAGCTGTTTTTT	CASSYPQGVDTGELFF
TRBV20-1	TRBD2	TRBJ2-3	.	TGCAGTGCTAATCGCCCTAGCGGGAGCATCGATACGCAGTATTTT	CSANRPSGSIDTQYF
TRBV19	.	TRBJ2-7	.	TGTGCCAGTAGTATTTCAGCAGCGGCGGACTACGAGCAGTACTTC	CASSISAAADYEQYF
TRBV7-9	.	TRBJ2-1	.	TGTGCCAGCAGGCAATGGCCTCGGGGCACATACAATGAGCAGTTCTTC	CASRQWPRGTYNEQFF
TRBV5-1	.	TRBJ2-1	.	TGCGCCAGCAGCCAGGCGGGGGCCCACAATGAGCAGTTCTTC	CASSQAGAHNEQFF
TRBV12-3/TRBV12-4	.	TRBJ1-2	.	TGTGCCAGCAAGAGCGGGCAATTCTATGGCTACACCTTC	CASKSGQFYGYTF
TRBV20-1	.	TRBJ2-2	.	TGCAGTGCTAGGAGCAGGTTCACCGGGGAGCTGTTTTTT	CSARSRFTGELFF
TRBV14	.	TRBJ2-1	.	TGTGCCAGCAGCCCTGTAACAGGTTTCCCCTACAATGAGCAGTTCTTC	CASSPVTGFPYNEQFF
TRBV7-6	.	TRBJ2-3	few	TGTGCCAGCAGCTTCTCCGCCGGTAGCACAGATACGCAGTATTTT	CASSFSAGSTDTQYF
TRBV5-1	TRBD1	TRBJ1-2	few	TGCGCCAGCAGCTTGGCCCGGACAGGGGAGGGCTTGGATGGCTACACCTTC	CASSLARTGEGLDGYTF
TRBV12-3/TRBV12-4	.	TRBJ1-1	.	TGTGCCAGCAGTTTAGGGGCAAGGGTGAACACTGAAGCTTTCTTT	CASSLGARVNTEAFF
TRBV7-2	TRBD2	TRBJ2-5	few	TGTGCCAGCAGCTTGCGACTAGCGGGGGGGGAGACCCAGTACTTC	CASSLRLAGGETQYF
TRBV9	.	TRBJ2-5	.	TGTGCCAGCAGCGCCGGGGGCGCCCGGGAGACCCAGTACTTC	CASSAGGARETQYF
TRBV7-3	.	TRBJ2-5	.	TGTGCCAGCAGCTCCGGCGGTGAAGGACAAGAGACCCAGTACTTC	CASSSGGEGQETQYF
TRBV7-3	.	TRBJ2-1	few	TGTGCCAGCAGCAATGGCGAAAGTGAGCAGTTCTTC	CASSNGESEQFF
TRBV10-3	.	TRBJ1-1	.	TGTGCCACCAATCCAGGGGCTGTCCCCTATGAAGCTTTCTTT	CATNPGAVPYEAFF
TRBV11-1	.	TRBJ2-1	.	TGTGCCAGCAGCTTAACGGGGCACTACGAGCAGTTCTTC	CASSLTGHYEQFF
TRBV10-3	.	TRBJ1-2	.	TGTGCCATCAGTAATATACAGGGCCCGCTTGAGGGCTACACCTTC	CAISNIQGPLEGYTF
TRBV12-3/TRBV12-4	TRBD2	TRBJ2-2	few	TGTGCCAGCAGCCCCGGGGGACTAGCGGGGGATCCGAACACCGGGGAGCTGTTTTTT	CASSPGGLAGDPNTGELFF